These T cell receptor beta chains were read from a single sample in a study of Graves' ophthalmopathy and Graves' hyperthyroidism. Via MiXCR, TCRdb re-called the multiplex PCR reads, giving one row per CDR3 protein. This sample has some 1.1 million distinct CDR3 sequences; about 36% occur once, and the top ten carry around 10%. The sequenced material came from peripheral blood or thyroid tissue (not recorded which). The receptors stem from an adult man with Graves' hyperthyroidism. Each CDR3 is given with its conserved first and last residue. Fields, in order: V gene, clone size, J gene, D gene, CDR3 protein, CDR3 DNA. A D gene is named only where the DNA matches it firmly. Only some rows state a clone size, as once, few, many or a class for expanded clones.

TRBV7-6	-	TRBJ2-7	-	CASSPGTTTYEQYF	TGTGCCAGCAGCCCCGGGACAACCACCTACGAGCAGTACTTC
TRBV12-3/TRBV12-4	-	TRBJ1-4	-	CASSLRGYGEKLFF	TGTGCCAGCAGTTTAAGGGGGTATGGTGAAAAACTGTTTTTT
TRBV7-2	-	TRBJ2-5	-	CAASSLAWTEETQYF	TGTGCCGCCAGCAGCTTAGCGTGGACTGAGGAGACCCAGTACTTC
TRBV4-3	many	TRBJ1-2	-	CASSQGSAGFYTF	TGCGCCAGCAGCCAAGGATCGGCAGGGTTCTACACCTTC
TRBV6-5	many	TRBJ1-5	-	CASRYRDNQPQHF	TGTGCCAGCAGATACAGGGATAATCAGCCCCAGCATTTT
TRBV7-2	many	TRBJ1-6	-	CASSFQGSNSPLHF	TGTGCCAGCAGCTTTCAGGGATCTAATTCACCCCTCCACTTT
TRBV12-3/TRBV12-4	many	TRBJ2-7	TRBD1	CASSFMGSTGLSYEQYF	TGTGCCAGCAGTTTCATGGGATCGACAGGGCTTTCCTACGAGCAGTACTTC
TRBV7-2	few	TRBJ2-7	-	CASSRISTKIYEQYF	TGTGCCAGCAGCCGAATAAGTACAAAGATCTACGAGCAGTACTTC
TRBV7-2	many	TRBJ1-5	TRBD1	CASSLGRQGPQHF	TGTGCCAGCAGCCTGGGACGACAGGGGCCCCAGCATTTT
TRBV12-3/TRBV12-4	-	TRBJ1-1	-	CASSFDGGHMNTEAFF	TGTGCCAGCAGTTTTGACGGGGGCCACATGAACACTGAAGCTTTCTTT
TRBV19	many	TRBJ2-6	TRBD1	CASRHRTGGVGANVLTF	TGTGCCAGTAGACACAGGACAGGGGGCGTGGGGGCCAACGTCCTGACTTTC
TRBV7-2	-	TRBJ2-7	TRBD2	CASSLELAGIYEQYF	TGTGCCAGTAGCTTAGAGCTAGCGGGAATCTACGAGCAGTACTTC
TRBV29-1	many	TRBJ2-7	TRBD1	CSVEGTGGSYEQYF	TGCAGCGTTGAAGGTACAGGGGGGTCCTACGAGCAGTACTTC
TRBV27	few	TRBJ1-5	TRBD1	CASSQGANSNQPQHF	TGTGCCAGCTCACAGGGGGCGAATAGCAATCAGCCCCAGCATTTT
TRBV7-9	-	TRBJ2-5	TRBD1	CASSFNGQGETQYF	TGTGCCAGCAGCTTTAATGGACAGGGGGAGACCCAGTACTTC
TRBV10-3	-	TRBJ2-2	-	CAISNRVAGELFF	TGTGCCATCAGTAACAGGGTTGCCGGGGAGCTGTTTTTT
TRBV20-1	many	TRBJ1-3	-	CSARGATASNTIYF	TGCAGTGCTAGAGGTGCGACAGCGTCAAACACCATATATTTT
TRBV20-1	many	TRBJ1-2	TRBD1	CSGLWQGAWGYTF	TGCAGTGGCCTTTGGCAGGGGGCGTGGGGCTACACCTTC
TRBV7-9	-	TRBJ2-2	TRBD1	CASSLGLPGQGITGELFF	TGTGCCAGCAGCTTAGGATTACCGGGACAGGGAATTACCGGGGAGCTGTTTTTT
TRBV3-1	-	TRBJ1-5	-	CASSQGSVTGLPFDQPQHF	TGTGCCAGCAGCCAAGGTTCGGTAACAGGCTTACCCTTCGATCAGCCCCAGCATTTT
TRBV20-1	-	TRBJ2-7	-	CSADRTGGAYEQYF	TGCAGTGCTGACCGAACAGGGGGGGCTTACGAGCAGTACTTC
TRBV25-1	-	TRBJ1-2	TRBD1	CASVDTGVRFRGNYGYTF	TGTGCCAGCGTGGATACAGGGGTTCGGTTCCGTGGAAACTATGGCTACACCTTC
TRBV29-1	many	TRBJ2-7	-	CSVGGQSRYEQYF	TGCAGCGTGGGGGGACAGTCCAGATACGAGCAGTACTTC
TRBV11-2	many	TRBJ1-6	-	CASNHLGLRSPLHF	TGTGCCAGCAACCATCTAGGGCTTAGGTCACCCCTCCACTTT
TRBV29-1	many	TRBJ2-2	-	CSVGHSTGELFF	TGCAGCGTTGGTCACAGTACCGGGGAGCTGTTTTTT
TRBV5-4	-	TRBJ1-2	-	CASSLLGQLDEQYMGYTF	TGTGCCAGCAGCTTACTAGGACAGCTGGACGAGCAGTATATGGGCTACACCTTC
TRBV5-1	-	TRBJ2-2	-	CASSRTPTENTGELFF	TGCGCCAGCAGCAGGACCCCAACAGAGAACACCGGGGAGCTGTTTTTT
TRBV19	-	TRBJ2-5	TRBD2	CASSMGLVETQYF	TGTGCCAGTAGTATGGGACTAGTAGAGACCCAGTACTTC
TRBV29-1	-	TRBJ2-7	TRBD2	CSVRTSSGYEQYF	TGCAGCGTCAGGACTAGCAGCGGCTACGAGCAGTACTTC
TRBV29-1	-	TRBJ1-5	-	CSVDKTLFQPQHF	TGCAGCGTGGATAAGACACTATTTCAGCCCCAGCATTTT
TRBV12-3/TRBV12-4	-	TRBJ1-5	-	CASSLEGVGQPQHF	TGTGCCAGCAGCCTGGAGGGGGTCGGTCAGCCCCAGCATTTT
TRBV7-9	-	TRBJ2-7	-	CASRGDKPYEQYF	TGTGCCAGCCGAGGGGACAAGCCCTACGAGCAGTACTTC
TRBV29-1	-	TRBJ1-2	-	CSRGWGRGYTF	TGCAGCCGTGGTTGGGGTCGCGGCTACACCTTC
TRBV7-9	many	TRBJ1-1	-	CASSADGREAFF	TGTGCCAGCAGCGCAGATGGACGAGAAGCTTTCTTT
TRBV12-3/TRBV12-4	few	TRBJ2-5	TRBD2	CASSSGGLAGRQETQYF	TGTGCCAGCAGTTCAGGGGGACTAGCGGGGCGTCAAGAGACCCAGTACTTC
TRBV11-2	-	TRBJ1-2	-	CASSPERYGYTF	TGTGCCAGCAGCCCAGAAAGATATGGCTACACCTTC
TRBV29-1	-	TRBJ1-1	-	CSGRTSEAFF	TGCAGTGGACGGACCTCTGAAGCTTTCTTT